This TCR beta chain was recorded in a study of technical replicates of blood from a few donors. Trimming shortened V by 0 bases and J by 6 bases, and 12 bases separated the two germline ends. The germline CDR1 and CDR2 sequences are SNHLY and FYNNEI. The CDR3 runs to 14 residues. TCRdb's copy holds only in-frame clones and misses some; the assay was immunoSEQ multiplex PCR. The data show tens of thousands of clones, with 90% to 95% seen just once and 0.2% to 0.3% held by the top ten. The chain joins TRBV2 to TRBJ2-7; TRBD2 might be the D (7 bases). The clonotype originates from a human donor in good health. The material sequenced was T cells isolated from PBMCs. CDR3 sequence reads: CASSEATGRAEQYF. In DNA form, the CDR3 reads TGTGCCAGCAGTGAAGCTACAGGGAGGGCCGAGCAGTACTTC.